A selection of T cell receptor beta chains follows, all from one sample in a study of lymphopenia after photon versus proton radiotherapy. Sequenced by immunoSEQ multiplex PCR; TCRdb stores in-frame clones only, minus some. Of 25,000 to 35,000 clones listed, 94% are singletons. Here the sequenced sample was peripheral blood, taken from a patient treated with photon-based radiotherapy. The source of these receptors is a woman in her forties or fifties with cholangiocarcinoma. The CDR3 runs from the conserved cysteine through the conserved F or W. The order of the fields is D gene, V gene, clone size, J gene, CDR3 length, CDR3 protein, CDR3 DNA. A D gene is named only where the DNA matches it firmly. Clone size is stated in some rows and not others, as once, few, many or a class when expanded.

d_gene: TRBD1
v_gene: TRBV25-1
abundance: .
j_gene: TRBJ2-2
len: 17
CDR3aa: CASSETLGQGFTGELFF
CDR3nt: TGTGCCAGCAGTGAAACTCTGGGACAGGGTTTCACCGGGGAGCTGTTTTTT

d_gene: .
v_gene: TRBV19
abundance: .
j_gene: TRBJ1-1
len: 13
CDR3aa: CASNTGWNTEAFF
CDR3nt: TGTGCCAGTAACACAGGGTGGAACACTGAAGCTTTCTTT

d_gene: .
v_gene: TRBV2
abundance: .
j_gene: TRBJ1-1
len: 13
CDR3aa: CASRTTENTEAFF
CDR3nt: TGTGCCAGCAGAACCACAGAGAACACTGAAGCTTTCTTT

d_gene: .
v_gene: TRBV6-5
abundance: once
j_gene: TRBJ2-7
len: 14
CDR3aa: CASSYSPLSNEQYF
CDR3nt: TGTGCCAGCAGTTACTCCCCTCTTAGCAACGAGCAGTACTTC

d_gene: .
v_gene: TRBV4-1
abundance: .
j_gene: TRBJ1-1
len: 14
CDR3aa: CASSLLQRSTEAFF
CDR3nt: TGCGCCAGCAGCCTCCTCCAAAGGTCGACTGAAGCTTTCTTT

d_gene: TRBD2
v_gene: TRBV7-9
abundance: .
j_gene: TRBJ2-1
len: 15
CDR3aa: CASSWGLADDNEQFF
CDR3nt: TGTGCCAGCAGCTGGGGACTAGCGGACGACAATGAGCAGTTCTTC

d_gene: .
v_gene: TRBV18
abundance: .
j_gene: TRBJ1-3
len: 15
CDR3aa: CASSASQGVGNTIYF
CDR3nt: TGTGCCAGCTCCGCATCACAGGGAGTTGGAAACACCATATATTTT

d_gene: .
v_gene: TRBV23-1
abundance: .
j_gene: TRBJ1-2
len: 15
CDR3aa: CASSQGAASDYGYTF
CDR3nt: TGCGCCAGCAGTCAAGGGGCCGCCTCGGACTATGGCTACACCTTC

d_gene: .
v_gene: TRBV11-3
abundance: .
j_gene: TRBJ2-2
len: 15
CDR3aa: CASSQATVNPGELFF
CDR3nt: TGTGCCAGCAGCCAAGCCACAGTAAACCCCGGGGAGCTGTTTTTT

d_gene: .
v_gene: TRBV10-3
abundance: .
j_gene: TRBJ2-2
len: 11
CDR3aa: CAITGTGELFF
CDR3nt: TGTGCCATCACAGGGACCGGGGAGCTGTTTTTT

d_gene: TRBD1
v_gene: TRBV29-1
abundance: .
j_gene: TRBJ1-1
len: 15
CDR3aa: CSVGWTGAMNTEAFF
CDR3nt: TGCAGCGTTGGCTGGACAGGAGCCATGAACACTGAAGCTTTCTTT

d_gene: TRBD1
v_gene: TRBV13
abundance: .
j_gene: TRBJ2-5
len: 15
CDR3aa: CASSLVGTGGPTQYF
CDR3nt: TGTGCCAGCAGCTTAGTTGGGACAGGGGGCCCGACCCAGTACTTC